This is a list of T cell receptor beta chains from one sample in a study of cytomegalovirus exposure and HLA in healthy donors. Assay: immunoSEQ multiplex PCR; the TCRdb copy retains only in-frame clones and omits some. The table has 250,000 or so clones, roughly 87% seen once. The sample taken for sequencing was PBMCs. The origin of the receptors is a young man in good health and CMV-seropositive. The CDR3 runs from the conserved cysteine through the conserved F or W. A D gene is named only where the DNA matches it firmly. A clone size is listed for some rows: how often the clone was seen (once, few, many), or a class if it is expanded.

clone_size: -; j_call: TRBJ1-1; d_call: -; v_call: TRBV6-5; cdr3_length: 12; cdr3_nt: TGTGCCAGCAGTTACTCAGGGAGTGAAGCTTTCTTT; cdr3_aa: CASSYSGSEAFF
clone_size: -; j_call: TRBJ1-1; d_call: -; v_call: TRBV29-1; cdr3_length: 12; cdr3_nt: TGCAGCGTTGACGGGGAGAACACTGAAGCTTTCTTT; cdr3_aa: CSVDGENTEAFF
clone_size: -; j_call: TRBJ2-7; d_call: -; v_call: TRBV10-2; cdr3_length: 13; cdr3_nt: TGCGCCAGCAGTGATCCAGCGGACTACGAGCAGTACTTC; cdr3_aa: CASSDPADYEQYF
clone_size: few; j_call: TRBJ2-5; d_call: TRBD2; v_call: TRBV14; cdr3_length: 18; cdr3_nt: TGTGCCAGCAGCCCGACTAGCGGGAGGGCCACTGGATGGGAGACCCAGTACTTC; cdr3_aa: CASSPTSGRATGWETQYF
clone_size: -; j_call: TRBJ1-5; d_call: -; v_call: TRBV30; cdr3_length: 14; cdr3_nt: TGTGCCTGGAGTGGACCCGGGATACCTCAGCCCCAGCATTTT; cdr3_aa: CAWSGPGIPQPQHF
clone_size: -; j_call: TRBJ2-5; d_call: TRBD1; v_call: TRBV5-1; cdr3_length: 15; cdr3_nt: TGCGCCAGCAGCCCGAACGGACAGGGCCAAGAGACCCAGTACTTC; cdr3_aa: CASSPNGQGQETQYF
clone_size: -; j_call: TRBJ2-3; d_call: -; v_call: TRBV2; cdr3_length: 15; cdr3_nt: TGTGCCAGCAGTGATGTGGGGGGCGAGCCAGATACGCAGTATTTT; cdr3_aa: CASSDVGGEPDTQYF
clone_size: -; j_call: TRBJ2-1; d_call: TRBD2; v_call: TRBV2; cdr3_length: 17; cdr3_nt: TGTGCCAGCAGTGATGGTAGGGGACTAGCGGCGAACAATGAGCAGTTCTTC; cdr3_aa: CASSDGRGLAANNEQFF
clone_size: -; j_call: TRBJ2-5; d_call: TRBD1; v_call: TRBV7-2; cdr3_length: 14; cdr3_nt: TGTGCCAGCAGCTCCGGACAGGGGGCAGAGACCCAGTACTTC; cdr3_aa: CASSSGQGAETQYF
clone_size: -; j_call: TRBJ2-6; d_call: -; v_call: TRBV27; cdr3_length: 17; cdr3_nt: TGTGCCAGCACTCTAAGGTACCAAGGCGCAGGGGCCAACGTCCTGACTTTC; cdr3_aa: CASTLRYQGAGANVLTF
clone_size: -; j_call: TRBJ2-1; d_call: -; v_call: TRBV5-1; cdr3_length: 15; cdr3_nt: TGCGCCAGCAGCTTGGCCGTGGACTCCTACAATGAGCAGTTCTTC; cdr3_aa: CASSLAVDSYNEQFF
clone_size: once; j_call: TRBJ1-5; d_call: -; v_call: TRBV19; cdr3_length: 16; cdr3_nt: TGTGCCAGTAAATCCAAGGAGTTCCATAGCAATCAGCCCCAGCATTTT; cdr3_aa: CASKSKEFHSNQPQHF
clone_size: -; j_call: TRBJ2-2; d_call: TRBD2; v_call: TRBV9; cdr3_length: 14; cdr3_nt: TGTGCCAGCTCGGGGGGATGGGACACCGGGGAGCTGTTTTTT; cdr3_aa: CASSGGWDTGELFF
clone_size: -; j_call: TRBJ1-5; d_call: -; v_call: TRBV10-3; cdr3_length: 14; cdr3_nt: TGTGCCATCAGTGAAGCGGGTAACAATCAGCCCCAGCATTTT; cdr3_aa: CAISEAGNNQPQHF
clone_size: -; j_call: TRBJ2-5; d_call: -; v_call: TRBV7-8; cdr3_length: 14; cdr3_nt: TGTGCCAGCAGCTTAGTTATACGACAAGAGACCCAGTACTTC; cdr3_aa: CASSLVIRQETQYF
clone_size: -; j_call: TRBJ2-7; d_call: TRBD2; v_call: TRBV28; cdr3_length: 14; cdr3_nt: TGTGCCAGCAGTCCCGCTAGCGGGGGCTACGAGCAGTACTTC; cdr3_aa: CASSPASGGYEQYF
clone_size: -; j_call: TRBJ2-1; d_call: TRBD2; v_call: TRBV5-1; cdr3_length: 17; cdr3_nt: TGCGCCAGCAGCTTGGCGCTAGCGGGAGGGCCTTACAATGAGCAGTTCTTC; cdr3_aa: CASSLALAGGPYNEQFF
clone_size: -; j_call: TRBJ2-6; d_call: -; v_call: TRBV4-2; cdr3_length: 17; cdr3_nt: TGTGCCAGCAGCCAAGATGGGGACGGGACTGGGGCCAACGTCCTGACTTTC; cdr3_aa: CASSQDGDGTGANVLTF
clone_size: -; j_call: TRBJ2-3; d_call: TRBD2; v_call: TRBV5-6; cdr3_length: 18; cdr3_nt: TGTGCCAGCAGCGAGGGACTAGCGGGGTGGGGTGCCACAGATACGCAGTATTTT; cdr3_aa: CASSEGLAGWGATDTQYF
clone_size: -; j_call: TRBJ1-2; d_call: TRBD1; v_call: TRBV30; cdr3_length: 15; cdr3_nt: TGTGCCTGGAGTGTAAGGGACAGACCCCTCTATGGCTACACCTTC; cdr3_aa: CAWSVRDRPLYGYTF
clone_size: -; j_call: TRBJ1-1; d_call: -; v_call: TRBV4-1; cdr3_length: 16; cdr3_nt: TGCGCCAGCAGCCAAGAGTGGCCGGGACCGTACACTGAAGCTTTCTTT; cdr3_aa: CASSQEWPGPYTEAFF
clone_size: -; j_call: TRBJ1-1; d_call: -; v_call: TRBV30; cdr3_length: 11; cdr3_nt: TGTGCGTGCCGACCTAACACTGAAGCTTTCTTT; cdr3_aa: CACRPNTEAFF